A single sample gave rise to the 20 T cell receptor beta chains below, sequenced in a study of blood T cell repertoires in COVID-19. The assay was immunoSEQ multiplex PCR, and TCRdb's table has in-frame clones only and misses some. The sample lists about 89,000 clones, nearly 95% seen once, with roughly 4.7% in the top ten. Sequences were obtained from peripheral blood. The receptors originated from a human donor with active COVID-19. The donor label of this sample is uncertain.

The chain links TRBV5-1 to TRBJ1-2, with 9 bases fitting TRBD1. Germline CDR1 reads SGHRS; CDR2 reads YFSETQ. After removal of 3 bases from V and 8 bases from J, the junction contained 2 bases not matched to a gene. The CDR3 length is 12 residues. The CDR3: CASSSGQGGYTF. DNA of the CDR3: TGCGCCAGCAGCTCGGGACAGGGAGGCTACACCTTC.

V and J are TRBV5-4 and TRBJ1-6; D gene uncertain. The CDR3 has 17 amino acids. The V and J ends lost 4 bases and 8 bases respectively, with 22 bases between them. Germline V lookup: CDR1 SGHNT, CDR2 YYREEE (reference sequence). CDR3 region: CASSGGSAEPGYSPLHF. The CDR3 region has the DNA TGTGCCAGCAGCGGCGGGTCGGCCGAACCAGGCTATTCACCCCTCCACTTT.

The chain carries TRBV5-1 and TRBJ2-4; TRBD2 aligns across 10 bases. The J segment lost 4 bases and the V segment lost 1 base, leaving 8 bases of the junction unmatched. The CDR3 consists of 17 residues. Germline V gene data show CDR1 as SGHRS and CDR2 as YFSETQ. The CDR3 loop is CASSLTVAGGGKNIQYF. The CDR3 nucleotides are TGCGCCAGCAGCTTGACTGTAGCGGGAGGCGGAAAAAACATTCAGTACTTC.

This chain joins TRBV9 and TRBJ1-3; 9 bases align to TRBD1. Trimming cost V 3 bases and J 8 bases; bases outside gene matches: 9. CDR3 length: 15 amino acids. CDR1 and CDR2 (germline): SGDLS, YYNGEE. This chain's CDR3 is CASSERDRVGHTIYF. In DNA, the CDR3 is TGTGCCAGCAGCGAAAGGGACAGGGTGGGTCACACCATATATTTT.

The rearrangement links TRBV7-9 to TRBJ2-5; TRBD2 agrees at 10 bases. The CDR3 runs 14 residues. CDR1 is SEHNR and CDR2 is FQNEAQ in the germline V gene (reference sequence). V was pared by 5 bases and J by 5 bases, with 5 bases of the junction left unmatched. CDR3: CASSPSGGGETQYF. CDR3 DNA: TGTGCCAGCAGCCCAAGCGGGGGGGGTGAGACCCAGTACTTC.

The chain joins TRBV10-2 to TRBJ2-1, with TRBD2 matching 9 bases. Germline V gives CDR1 WSHSY, CDR2 SAAADI. This CDR3 contains 15 residues. V shed 2 bases, J shed 8 bases, and the junction held 7 bases outside the gene matches. In nucleotides, the CDR3 is TGCGCCAGCAGTGAGCTAGCGGGATTTACCTATGAGCAGTTCTTC. Its protein product is CASSELAGFTYEQFF.

The V and J genes are TRBV5-4 and TRBJ2-2; 8 bases line up with TRBD1. V was pared by 4 bases and J by 0 bases, with 8 bases of the junction left unmatched. Germline loops: CDR1 SGHNT, CDR2 YYREEE (reference sequence). This CDR3 region has 17 residues. For the CDR3, the DNA is TGTGCCAGCAGCGAGGGGACAGGAGGTTCGAACACCGGGGAGCTGTTTTTT. It specifies CASSEGTGGSNTGELFF.

The rearrangement uses TRBV5-4 and TRBJ2-1; 8 positions agree with TRBD2. With 0 bases clipped from V and 6 bases from J, the junction kept 8 bases outside the gene matches. The germline V gene has CDR1 SGHNT and CDR2 YYREEE (reference sequence). The CDR3 loop spans 16 amino acids. The CDR3 DNA follows: TGTGCCAGCAGCTTGGTGTACCGGGAGGGCCGCAATGAGCAGTTCTTC. Translation gives CASSLVYREGRNEQFF.

For the CDR3, the DNA is TGTGCCAGCTCACCACCCTCCTATCAGGGTACCGGGGAGCTGTTTTTT. Translating it yields CASSPPSYQGTGELFF. This chain links TRBV18 with TRBJ2-2; tentatively, D is TRBD1 (5 bases). Germline V lookup: CDR1 KGHSH, CDR2 LQKENI. The V gene lost 0 bases and the J gene lost 5 bases, with 13 bases spanning the gap. This CDR3 is 16 amino acids long.

The chain couples TRBV5-1 to TRBJ1-1, with 11 nucleotides matching TRBD1. The ends lost 3 bases at V and 11 bases at J; junction bases unmatched: 6. CDR1 and CDR2 (germline): SGHRS, YFSETQ. The CDR3 spans 13 residues. CDR3 nucleotides: TGCGCCAGCAGCTCGGACAGGGGGCGGGAGGCTTTCTTT. It translates to CASSSDRGREAFF.

The chain links TRBV29-1 to TRBJ1-3, with 11 bases lining up with TRBD1. CDR3 length: 13 amino acids. The V segment lost 7 bases and the J segment 4 bases; nucleotides outside the gene matches: 3. The germline V gene encodes CDR1 SQVTM and CDR2 ANQGSEA. CDR3 in amino acids: CSARTGGGNTIYF. CDR3 coding DNA: TGCAGCGCACGGACAGGGGGCGGAAACACCATATATTTT.

The chain links TRBV7-9 to TRBJ2-7; possible D gene TRBD2, 6 bases. The V end lost 2 bases, the J end lost 7 bases, and 18 bases lay between the germline ends. Per the germline V gene, CDR1 is SEHNR and CDR2 is FQNEAQ (reference sequence). This CDR3 comprises 15 residues. CDR3 DNA sequence: TGTGCCAGCAGCTTATCGGTGACGGGACTTGGGGAGCAGTACTTC. Amino acids: CASSLSVTGLGEQYF.

This clone was found once. This chain uses TRBV11-3 with TRBJ2-5, with TRBD1 matching 7 bases. CDR3 size: 16 residues. CDR1 and CDR2 (germline): SGHNT, YENEEA. The V segment lost 1 base and the J segment 5 bases; nucleotides outside the gene matches: 10. Here the CDR3 reads CASSLGGQTKAETQYF. CDR3 sequence (DNA): TGTGCCAGCAGCTTAGGGGGACAGACTAAGGCGGAGACCCAGTACTTC.

DNA for the CDR3: TGTGCCAGCAGCTCTTCAGGGGCCGGGTCTGGCTACACCTTC. Translation: CASSSSGAGSGYTF. The J gene is TRBJ1-2, the V gene TRBV7-9; tentatively, D is TRBD1 (6 bases). Trimming took 4 bases from V and 7 from J, leaving 16 bases between them. The CDR3 sequence is 14 residues long. Germline CDR1 SEHNR, CDR2 FQNEAQ (reference sequence).

The V call is TRBV7-9, the J call TRBJ2-3, with 10 positions matching TRBD1. The germline V gene has CDR1 SEHNR and CDR2 FQNEAQ (reference sequence). This CDR3 region has 16 residues. Unmatched junction bases numbered 6, after V lost 5 bases and J lost 1 base. In DNA form, the CDR3 reads TGTGCCAGCAGCCCTAGGACAGGGGGGGGCACAGATACGCAGTATTTT. It is translated as CASSPRTGGGTDTQYF.

This chain connects TRBV3-1 (or the pseudogene TRBV3-2) to TRBJ1-2; maybe TRBD1 (6 bases). Germline V CDR1 and CDR2: LGHDT, YNNKEL (reference sequence). Trimming pared 5 bases from V and 5 bases from J, leaving 21 bases between. The length of the CDR3 is 16 residues. The CDR3 reads CASSSTPSGGLYGYTF. The CDR3 DNA reads as TGTGCCAGCAGCTCAACTCCAAGCGGGGGCCTTTATGGCTACACCTTC.

The rearrangement uses TRBV6-5 and TRBJ1-1, with D perhaps matching TRBD1 (5 bases). Trimming took off 5 bases at V and 6 bases at J, with 13 bases between the two ends. The CDR3 consists of 13 residues. Germline CDR1 is MNHEY and CDR2 is SVGAGI. In nucleotides, the CDR3 is TGTGCCAGCAGTACCAGGGTGATCGCTGAAGCTTTCTTT. This codes for CASSTRVIAEAFF.

This chain connects TRBV21-1 to TRBJ2-3; no check of the table's D call, TRBD2, against the DNA was made. TRBV21-1 is designated a pseudogene. The CDR3 is made up of 12 amino acids. CDR3 sequence reads: CATLPGGDTQYF. The CDR3 bases are TGTGCCACCCTCCCCGGGGGAGATACGCAGTATTTT.

The chain links TRBV2 to TRBJ2-1, with 7 bases that match TRBD2. CDR1 and CDR2 from the germline V gene are SNHLY and FYNNEI. The CDR3 is made up of 15 amino acids. Germline trimming cut 4 bases from V and 1 base from J; bases unmatched to any gene: 4. The CDR3 sequence: CASSVRGRSYNEQFF. The CDR3 DNA sequence: TGTGCCAGCAGTGTGCGGGGGAGGTCCTACAATGAGCAGTTCTTC.

This clone is a singleton in its sample. J is TRBJ1-2 and V is TRBV4-1; D is unclear. CDR3 length: 13 residues. Trimming cost V 6 bases and J 6 bases, with 14 bases left between them. Germline CDR1 MGHRA, CDR2 YSYEKL. Here the CDR3 reads CASSKPGVDGYTF. The CDR3 DNA is TGCGCCAGCAGTAAACCGGGAGTAGATGGCTACACCTTC.